These T cell receptor beta chains were read from a single sample in a study of cytomegalovirus exposure and HLA in healthy donors. Profiled with immunoSEQ multiplex PCR; TCRdb holds only in-frame clones, not every one. The top ten clones hold around 1.6% of a sample with 100,000 to 150,000 clones, 55% to 75% of them seen once. The sample comprised PBMCs. The receptors were sampled from a young man in good health and CMV-seropositive. CDR3s include the opening cysteine and the closing phenylalanine or tryptophan. A D gene is named only where the DNA matches it firmly. Only part of the rows carry a size: once, few, many, or a class if the clone is expanded.

>TRBJ1-3|TRBV5-1|TRBD1|few
TGCGCCAGCAGCGTGCAGGGGGCTGGAAACACCATATATTTT
CASSVQGAGNTIYF
>TRBJ2-1|TRBV5-1|NA|NA
TGCGCCAGCAGCTTCCCGGGTTACAATGAGCAGTTCTTC
CASSFPGYNEQFF
>TRBJ1-6|TRBV30|NA|few
TGTGCCTGGAAACACGTGGTTTCACCCCTCCACTTT
CAWKHVVSPLHF
>TRBJ2-1|TRBV11-3|TRBD2|few
TGTGCCAGCAGCGGCGGCGGGGGCTCCTACAATGAGCAGTTCTTC
CASSGGGGSYNEQFF
>TRBJ2-1|TRBV4-1|TRBD2|NA
TGCGCCAGCAGCCAAGATTGGGCCCCGGGACTAGCGGGAGGAGGAAACTACAATGAGCAGTTCTTC
CASSQDWAPGLAGGGNYNEQFF
>TRBJ2-1|TRBV11-2|NA|NA
TGTGCCAGCAGCTTACTCGCGGCGACTATCCCTGGTTTAGAGCAGTTCTTC
CASSLLAATIPGLEQFF
>TRBJ1-1|TRBV21-1|NA|NA
TGTGCCAGCAGCAACAAGTCGGGGGAGCTGAACACTGAAGCTTTCTTT
CASSNKSGELNTEAFF
>TRBJ2-1|TRBV6-4|NA|NA
TGTGCCAGCAGCGGGTCCGGGTCAGGGTACAATGAGCAGTTCTTC
CASSGSGSGYNEQFF
>TRBJ2-5|TRBV6-5|NA|NA
TGTGCCAGCAGTTACCAGCCAGGTGCAGAGACCCAGTACTTC
CASSYQPGAETQYF
>TRBJ2-3|TRBV4-2|TRBD2|few
TGTGCCAGCAGCCAGGAGCTCAGTACGGGACTAGTTGATACGCAGTATTTT
CASSQELSTGLVDTQYF
>TRBJ1-5|TRBV2|NA|once
TGTGCCAGCGCGGTCTATCAAAATCAGCCCCAGCATTTT
CASAVYQNQPQHF
>TRBJ2-7|TRBV9|TRBD2|NA
TGTGCCAGCAGCACAGAGCGGGACCATTACGAGCAGTACTTC
CASSTERDHYEQYF
>TRBJ2-4|TRBV6-4|NA|NA
TGTGCCAGCAGTGCGGGAGTAGAAGGGAGGAGGAGGAAAAACATTCAGTACTTC
CASSAGVEGRRRKNIQYF
>TRBJ2-1|TRBV5-1|TRBD2|NA
TGCGCCAGCAGCTTTGGCCTAGCGGACGGTACAGGTGAGCAGTTCTTC
CASSFGLADGTGEQFF
>TRBJ2-2|TRBV11-3|NA|NA
TGTGCCAGCAGCTTTATAGACACCGGGGAGCTGTTTTTT
CASSFIDTGELFF
>TRBJ1-4|TRBV28|TRBD1|few
TGTGCCAGCAGTTTAGGGACAGGGTTTGAAAAACTGTTTTTT
CASSLGTGFEKLFF
>TRBJ1-2|TRBV5-1|NA|NA
TGCGCCAGCAGCTTGGGGCAGGCGAGCTATGGCTACACCTTC
CASSLGQASYGYTF
>TRBJ2-7|TRBV30|NA|NA
TGTGCCTGGAGTGTATCAGTCATAACGGGTCGCGAGCAGTACTTC
CAWSVSVITGREQYF
>TRBJ2-7|TRBV9|NA|few
TGTGCCAGCAGCGTAGAGTCGCGGCCCGTCTACGAGCAGTACTTC
CASSVESRPVYEQYF
>TRBJ2-7|TRBV7-2|NA|NA
TGTGCCAGCAGTCACCCCGCGGGCGAGCAGTACTTC
CASSHPAGEQYF
>TRBJ1-1|TRBV10-1|NA|NA
TGCGCCAGCAGTGAGTCCCTACAGGACAAAGCTTTCTTT
CASSESLQDKAFF
>TRBJ2-5|TRBV7-2|NA|NA
TGTGCCAGCAGCCCTAACAGGGTCAAGGAGACCCAGTACTTC
CASSPNRVKETQYF
>TRBJ1-5|TRBV2|NA|NA
TGTGCCAGCAGTGACAGGGAGGGTCAGCCCCAGCATTTT
CASSDREGQPQHF
>TRBJ1-4|TRBV27|NA|NA
TGTGCCAGCAGTCTCAGGGTACGGACAACTAATGAAAAACTGTTTTTT
CASSLRVRTTNEKLFF
>TRBJ2-3|TRBV6-5|NA|few
TGTGCCAGCAGTTACTCTCCAGGCCCCCCAGATACGCAGTATTTT
CASSYSPGPPDTQYF
>TRBJ2-5|TRBV9|NA|NA
TGTGCCAGCAGCGAGCGACTAGGACCCTCCCAAGAGACCCAGTACTTC
CASSERLGPSQETQYF
>TRBJ2-7|TRBV5-1|TRBD2|NA
TGCGCCAGCAGCTTGGGACTAGCGGGAGTGGGGTACGAGCAGTACTTC
CASSLGLAGVGYEQYF
>TRBJ2-3|TRBV7-3|TRBD2|once
TGTGCCAGCAGCTCGGGACTAACACCCTTCACAGATACGCAGTATTTT
CASSSGLTPFTDTQYF
>TRBJ2-1|TRBV11-3|TRBD2|NA
TGTGCCAGCAGCTTTGCTAGCGGGATAGAAAATGAGCAGTTCTTC
CASSFASGIENEQFF
>TRBJ1-3|TRBV7-6|NA|NA
TGTGCCAGCAGCTTCGGGATCCCTGGAAACACCATATATTTT
CASSFGIPGNTIYF
>TRBJ2-7|TRBV6-1|TRBD2|NA
TGTGCCAGCACAACTAGCGGGAGCTACGAGCAGTACTTC
CASTTSGSYEQYF
>TRBJ2-3|TRBV10-3|NA|NA
TGTGCCATCAGCACGGACATGTGGGGCACAGATACGCAGTATTTT
CAISTDMWGTDTQYF
>TRBJ2-7|TRBV30|NA|NA
TGTGCCTGGAGCACAGATTCCTACGAGCAGTACTTC
CAWSTDSYEQYF
>TRBJ1-2|TRBV6-4|NA|NA
TGTGCCAGCAGTGCATCTTGGACACAAGCTAACTATGGCTACACCTTC
CASSASWTQANYGYTF
>TRBJ2-1|TRBV2|TRBD2|NA
TGTGCCAGCAGTGAGGCTGGGGGCGGGACTAGAAAACGGTTCTCCTACAATGAGCAGTTCTTC
CASSEAGGGTRKRFSYNEQFF
>TRBJ1-5|TRBV28|TRBD1|few
TGTGCCAGCAGTCCCCGGACAGGGGATGGCAATCAGCCCCAGCATTTT
CASSPRTGDGNQPQHF
>TRBJ2-5|TRBV5-4|TRBD1|NA
TGTGCCAGCAGCAAGGGACAGGGGGCAGTGACCCAGTACTTC
CASSKGQGAVTQYF
>TRBJ2-5|TRBV5-1|NA|NA
TGCGCCAGCAGCTTGGCGGGAGCGGAGACCCAGTACTTC
CASSLAGAETQYF
>TRBJ2-1|TRBV28|NA|NA
TGTGCCAGCAGTTCTCTGTATCGGACAAATGAGCAGTTCTTC
CASSSLYRTNEQFF
>TRBJ1-2|TRBV4-2|TRBD1|NA
TGTGCCAGCAGCCAAGCCGGGACAGACTATGACTACACCTTC
CASSQAGTDYDYTF
>TRBJ2-7|TRBV5-6|TRBD1|NA
TGTGCCAGCAGCCTTCAGCTGTGGACAGGGAGATCCTACGAGCAGTACTTC
CASSLQLWTGRSYEQYF
>TRBJ1-2|TRBV25-1|TRBD1|NA
TGTGCCAGCAGTGAATTTGGGACAGGGAATGGCTACACCTTC
CASSEFGTGNGYTF
>TRBJ1-6|TRBV5-1|TRBD1|NA
TGCGCCAGCAGCTCCTCCGGGACAGGGGTTGATTCACCCCTCCACTTT
CASSSSGTGVDSPLHF
>TRBJ2-3|TRBV9|TRBD2|NA
TGTGCCAGCAGCGGGGGACTAGCGGGTTCGCAGTATTTT
CASSGGLAGSQYF
>TRBJ2-7|TRBV29-1|TRBD2|NA
TGCAGCGCTAGCGGGACTTTCTACGAGCAGTACTTC
CSASGTFYEQYF
>TRBJ2-3|TRBV10-3|TRBD2|once
TGTGCCATCAGGCGCCCCCCAACTAGCGGGATAACAGATACGCAGTATTTT
CAIRRPPTSGITDTQYF
>TRBJ2-7|TRBV7-6|NA|NA
TGTGCCAGCAGCTTAGGATGGAGCAGCTCCTACGAGCAGTACTTC
CASSLGWSSSYEQYF
>TRBJ2-7|TRBV7-9|NA|NA
TGTGCCAGCAGCTTAGTTGGAGGGTCTACCGAGCAGTACTTC
CASSLVGGSTEQYF
>TRBJ1-3|TRBV5-1|NA|NA
TGCGCCAGCAGCCCCGACAGCTTCTCCTTTCACGACACCATATATTTT
CASSPDSFSFHDTIYF
>TRBJ1-4|TRBV6-5|TRBD1|few
TGTGCCAGCAGTCGCCTGGACAGGAATGAAAAACTGTTTTTT
CASSRLDRNEKLFF
>TRBJ1-4|TRBV2|NA|NA
TGTGCCAGCAGTGAATTTGGACAGACTAATGAAAAACTGTTTTTT
CASSEFGQTNEKLFF
>TRBJ2-7|TRBV15|NA|NA
TGTGCCACCAGCAGAGATTGGGGGACAACCCTATTC
CATSRDWGTTLF
>TRBJ2-7|TRBV28|TRBD2|NA
TGTGCCAGCAGCCGCGGGGGGCTTTTGAGCGAGCAGTACTTC
CASSRGGLLSEQYF
>TRBJ1-2|TRBV5-4|TRBD1|NA
TGTGCCAGCAGCCGCGACAGGGGAATCTATGGCTACACCTTC
CASSRDRGIYGYTF